This entry lists 18 T cell receptor beta chains sequenced from one sample in a study of T-cell reconstitution after alpha-beta-depleted transplantation in children. The library targeted TCRbeta and was prepared with unique molecular identifiers. From the PCR reads, TCRdb called clonotypes with MiXCR, one entry per CDR3 protein. Of approximately 250,000 distinct CDR3 sequences listed, about 23% were seen once; the top ten hold about 2.5%. Sequences were derived from PBMCs, sampled before TCRalphabeta/CD19-depleted stem cell transplant. The receptor set was obtained from a girl aged 2 to 10 with Fanconi anemia, due to receive a stem cell transplant.

This clonotype occurred a few times. This chain connects TRBV28 to TRBJ2-7; 9 nucleotides align to TRBD1. J was trimmed by 3 bases and V by 6 bases; bases with no gene match: 6. Germline CDR1 and CDR2: MDHEN and SYDVKM. CDR3 length: 14 amino acids. Here the CDR3 reads CASRGQGWLYEQYF. Written as DNA, the CDR3 is TGTGCCAGCAGGGGACAGGGTTGGCTCTACGAGCAGTACTTC.

This clonotype was found many times. The rearrangement joins TRBV20-1 to TRBJ2-4, with D possibly being TRBD1 (6 bases). CDR1 and CDR2 (germline): DFQATT, SNEGSKA (reference sequence). The CDR3 extends over 15 amino acids. The germline V and J ends were trimmed by 3 bases and 6 bases, with 18 bases remaining between them. CDR3 protein: CSASTNDLGGNIQYF. CDR3 in DNA: TGCAGTGCTAGCACCAACGATCTAGGGGGAAACATTCAGTACTTC.

This clonotype was counted between two and nine times. The chain links TRBV7-2 to TRBJ2-3, with no clear D. V lost 3 bases to trimming and J lost 3 bases, with 13 bases between them. Germline CDR1 is SGHTA and CDR2 is FQGNSA. The CDR3 is 15 residues long. CDR3 protein: CASSFLGGRTDTQYF. CDR3 nucleotide sequence: TGTGCCAGCAGCTTCCTCGGTGGTCGGACAGATACGCAGTATTTT.

This clonotype turned up a few times. V and J are TRBV5-1 and TRBJ2-7; 10 bases align to TRBD1. The junction had 9 bases not matched to a gene; V was cut back by 1 base and J by 2 bases. From germline, CDR1 is SGHRS and CDR2 YFSETQ. The CDR3 extends over 17 amino acids. CDR3 region: CASSLIVHGQGAYEQYF. CDR3 DNA: TGCGCCAGCAGCTTGATAGTCCATGGACAGGGGGCCTACGAGCAGTACTTC.

This clonotype was observed a handful of times. V is TRBV21-1 and J is TRBJ2-7. TRBV21-1 is deemed a pseudogene. This CDR3 is 12 amino acids long. DNA for the CDR3: TGTGCCAGCAGCAAAGTCGCCTACGAGCAGTACTTC. This gives the protein CASSKVAYEQYF.

In its sample, this clonotype was seen many times. The chain recombines TRBV6-5 with TRBJ2-1; the match to TRBD2 covers 8 bases. The CDR3 contains 15 residues. V trimming: 6 bases; J trimming: 2 bases; junction bases outside the gene matches: 6. CDR1 and CDR2 (germline): MNHEY, SVGAGI. The CDR3 DNA follows: TGTGCCAGCAGAGGACATAGCGGGGCCTACAATGAGCAGTTCTTC. Its translation is CASRGHSGAYNEQFF.

The V gene is TRBV27, the J gene TRBJ2-1, with no clear D. The CDR3 runs 13 residues. Trimming took 5 bases from V and 3 from J, leaving 8 bases between them. Germline CDR1 and CDR2: MNHEY and SMNVEV (reference sequence). CDR3 residues: CASSLSNYNEQFF. CDR3 in DNA: TGTGCCAGCAGTCTGTCCAACTACAATGAGCAGTTCTTC.

This clonotype was recorded many times. The chain carries TRBV6-2 or TRBV6-3 and TRBJ1-4; D is undetermined. The CDR3 loop spans 12 amino acids. Germline CDR1 reads MNHEY; CDR2 reads SVGEGT. V was shortened by 5 bases and J by 4 bases, with 5 bases between the two germline ends. CDR3 nucleotides: TGTGCCAGCAGTCGCTTTAATGAAAAACTGTTTTTT. Translated: CASSRFNEKLFF.

The chain joins TRBV4-2 to TRBJ2-7; no clear D. CDR1 is LGHNA and CDR2 is YNFKEQ in the germline V gene. The CDR3 length is 15 residues. Trimming left V 0 bases short and J 2 bases short, with 11 bases between. The CDR3 nucleotides are TGTGCCAGCAGCCAAGAGGTACCTTCAGCCTACGAGCAGTACTTC. It yields the protein CASSQEVPSAYEQYF.

The chain uses TRBV18 and TRBJ2-3; no clear D gene. The germline CDR1 and CDR2 sequences are KGHSH and LQKENI. The CDR3 spans 15 residues. Trimming removed 1 base at V and 0 bases at J, with 8 bases between. The CDR3 sequence: CASSPRLTSTDTQYF. The CDR3 nucleotides read TGTGCCAGCTCACCACGGTTAACTAGCACAGATACGCAGTATTTT.

The sample holds many counts of this clonotype. The genes are TRBV7-2 and TRBJ2-7, with D possibly TRBD2 on 6 matching bases. The germline V and J ends were trimmed by 5 bases and 6 bases, with 17 bases remaining between them. The CDR3 is 14 amino acids. Germline CDR1 is SGHTA and CDR2 is FQGNSA. CDR3 bases: TGTGCCAGCAGCACTCAGGGTCCCGGGGGCGAGCAGTACTTC. Encoded protein: CASSTQGPGGEQYF.

The CDR3 region is CASSFGGGRNQPQHF. The DNA of the CDR3 is TGTGCCAGCAGTTTTGGAGGAGGTCGGAATCAGCCCCAGCATTTT. The genes are TRBV28 and TRBJ1-5; no firm D call. The ends were cut back, 3 bases at V and 4 bases at J, with 13 bases in the middle. This CDR3 region has 15 residues. Germline CDR1 MDHEN, CDR2 SYDVKM.

This clonotype was seen at least ten times. The genes are TRBV29-1 and TRBJ1-2; possibly TRBD1 for D (5 bases). CDR3 length equals 11 residues. CDR1 SQVTM and CDR2 ANQGSEA come from the germline V gene. Between the trimmed V and J ends, which lost 7 bases and 8 bases, there was a span of 14 bases. CDR3 loop: CSARRGNGYTF. For the CDR3, the DNA is TGCAGCGCCCGGCGGGGGAACGGCTACACCTTC.

This clonotype was counted ten times or more. The V and J genes are TRBV12-3 or TRBV12-4 and TRBJ1-2, with 9 bases lining up with TRBD1. Losses at the gene ends were 5 bases for V and 7 bases for J; bases not matched to a gene: 5. The length of the CDR3 is 13 residues. CDR3 DNA sequence: TGTGCCAGCAGTGACAGGGGGTTAAGTGGCTACACCTTC. Amino acids: CASSDRGLSGYTF.

This clonotype showed up many times. DNA for the CDR3: TGCAGTGCTGATGGGACAGCCTATACCAACGAGCAGTACTTC. It translates to CSADGTAYTNEQYF. The chain is built from TRBV20-1 and TRBJ2-7, with 7 positions matching TRBD1. CDR1 is DFQATT and CDR2 is SNEGSKA in the germline V gene (reference sequence). This CDR3 has 14 amino acids. J gave up 5 bases and V 5 bases, and 12 bases lay outside the gene matches.

This chain joins TRBV5-1 and TRBJ2-5; the D is unclear. The germline gives CDR1 SGHRS, CDR2 YFSETQ. The CDR3 contains 16 residues. The V gene lost 0 bases and the J gene lost 2 bases, with 14 bases spanning the gap. The CDR3 sequence: CASSLVRLGNQETQYF. The CDR3 nucleotides read TGCGCCAGCAGCTTGGTTCGTCTAGGAAATCAAGAGACCCAGTACTTC.

This clonotype was seen many times. The chain joins TRBV29-1 to TRBJ2-7, with D unclear. The germline gives CDR1 SQVTM, CDR2 ANQGSEA. V dropped 4 bases and J dropped 1 base, with 8 bases sitting between them. This CDR3 is 12 amino acids long. The CDR3 protein is CSVVAQSYEQYF. The CDR3 coding sequence is TGCAGCGTTGTAGCACAGTCCTACGAGCAGTACTTC.

This clonotype was observed a single time. The chain employs TRBV29-1 and TRBJ1-4; TRBD1 matches 9 bases. The J segment lost 8 bases and the V segment lost 7 bases, leaving 8 bases of the junction unmatched. Germline assignment: CDR1 SQVTM and CDR2 ANQGSEA. The CDR3 length is 13 residues. The CDR3 reads CSAEGQGREKLFF. The CDR3 nucleotides read TGCAGCGCCGAGGGACAGGGACGAGAAAAACTGTTTTTT.